These 4 T cell receptor beta chains originate from one sample sequenced in a study of identical twins (dated by TCRdb to the mid-2010s). Library preparation used 5' RACE. TCRdb records Illumina HiSeq 2000 as the sequencer. TCRdb's own reprocessing of the public reads used fastp at Q25 and MiXCR and kept productive beta chains. Identical CDR3 proteins give one entry, which carries the most common genes and DNA. The sample table contains 540,000 or so distinct CDR3 sequences; only one count was recorded for around 20% of them. The top ten clones comprise around 0.47% of the sample. These same records also appear under a second study, on yellow fever vaccine responses in identical twins.

The sequenced sample was CD4+ T cells sorted from blood. The source of these receptors is a woman between 18 and 30 years old in good health.

The sample holds a few counts of this clonotype. J is TRBJ2-7 and V is TRBV2, with D possibly matching TRBD2 (5 bases). V lost 4 bases and J 5 bases, leaving 15 bases between the germline ends. Germline V gene data show CDR1 as SNHLY and CDR2 as FYNNEI. CDR3 length equals 14 residues. As DNA, the CDR3 is TGTGCCAGCAGTGTTGAGAGGGTACGGAACGAGCAGTACGTC. It specifies CASSVERVRNEQYV.

The chain is built from TRBV5-5 and TRBJ2-2; possible D gene TRBD2, 6 bases. Germline V gives CDR1 SGHKS, CDR2 YYEKEE (reference sequence). The ends were cut back, 7 bases at V and 5 bases at J, with 12 bases in the middle. The CDR3 contains 13 residues. The DNA for the CDR3 is TGTGCCAGCGCCATTGGAGGGACCGGGGAGCTGTTTTTT. Its protein product is CASAIGGTGELFF.

This rearrangement joins TRBV28 to TRBJ1-5; D not certain. CDR1 and CDR2 (germline): MDHEN, SYDVKM. The CDR3 is 11 amino acids. V was clipped by 2 bases and J by 7 bases, with 3 bases between them. CDR3 loop: CASSLTQPQHF. The CDR3 coding sequence is TGTGCCAGCAGTTTAACACAGCCCCAGCATTTT. The full variable domain, in which reference TRBV28 and TRBJ1-5 provide the parts outside the CDR3, is DVKVTQSSRYLVKRTGEKVFLECVQDMDHENMFWYRQDPGLGLRLIYFSYDVKMKEKGDIPEGYSVSREKKERFSLILESASTNQTSMYLCASSLTQPQHFGDGTRLSIL.

In this sample, this clonotype turned up a few times. V gene TRBV10-3 combines with J gene TRBJ1-5; the D gene is possibly TRBD1 (5 bases). Germline V CDR1 and CDR2: ENHRY, SYGVKD. This CDR3 contains 12 residues. V was shortened by 8 bases and J by 5 bases, with 10 bases between the two germline ends. CDR3 sequence (DNA): TGTGCCATCGGGCAGGGTGATCAGCCCCAGCATTTT. This translates into CAIGQGDQPQHF.